This T cell receptor beta chain was obtained from a study of monozygotic twins with inflammatory bowel disease. Study-wide points: TCRbeta diversity (inverse Simpson) was lower in IBD patients than in healthy co-twins. Researchers report that IBD patients shared fewer clonotypes with others than healthy twins, especially amid disease activity.

Of note for this clonotype: Its target is not known.

T cells were not sorted, and total RNA was isolated straight from whole blood. One entry per CDR3 protein, without DNA, is what TCRdb gives after re-calling the 5' RACE reads. The sample table includes about 350,000 distinct CDR3 sequences. The CDR3 loop spans 16 amino acids. Per germline, CDR1 LNHDA and CDR2 SQIVND (reference sequence). This chain joins TRBV19 and TRBJ2-1; the TRBD1 assignment by TCRdb is unverifiable without DNA. Sequencing was performed on blood. The sequence derives from a human donor with ulcerative colitis or Crohn's disease, or a healthy co-twin of an affected twin (not recorded which). The CDR3: CASRPRGAPETNGQFF. The entire variable domain, with the rest obtained from reference TRBV19 and TRBJ2-1, is as follows: DGGITQSPKYLFRKEGQNVTLSCEQNLNHDAMYWYRQDPGQGLRLIYYSQIVNDFQKGDIAEGYSVSREKKESFPLTVTSAQKNPTAFYLCASRPRGAPETNGQFFGPGTRLTVL.